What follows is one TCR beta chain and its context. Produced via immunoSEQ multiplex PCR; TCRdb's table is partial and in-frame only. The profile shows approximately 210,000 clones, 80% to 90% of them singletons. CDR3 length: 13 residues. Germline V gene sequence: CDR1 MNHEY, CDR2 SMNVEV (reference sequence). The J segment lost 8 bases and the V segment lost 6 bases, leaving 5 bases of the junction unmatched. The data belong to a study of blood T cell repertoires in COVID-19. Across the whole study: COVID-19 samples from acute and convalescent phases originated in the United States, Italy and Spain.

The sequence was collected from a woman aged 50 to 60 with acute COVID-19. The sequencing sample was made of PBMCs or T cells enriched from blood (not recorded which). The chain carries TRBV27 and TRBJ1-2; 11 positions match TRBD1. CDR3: CASRRTGGAGYTF. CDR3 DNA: TGTGCCAGCAGGCGGACAGGGGGCGCAGGCTACACCTTC.